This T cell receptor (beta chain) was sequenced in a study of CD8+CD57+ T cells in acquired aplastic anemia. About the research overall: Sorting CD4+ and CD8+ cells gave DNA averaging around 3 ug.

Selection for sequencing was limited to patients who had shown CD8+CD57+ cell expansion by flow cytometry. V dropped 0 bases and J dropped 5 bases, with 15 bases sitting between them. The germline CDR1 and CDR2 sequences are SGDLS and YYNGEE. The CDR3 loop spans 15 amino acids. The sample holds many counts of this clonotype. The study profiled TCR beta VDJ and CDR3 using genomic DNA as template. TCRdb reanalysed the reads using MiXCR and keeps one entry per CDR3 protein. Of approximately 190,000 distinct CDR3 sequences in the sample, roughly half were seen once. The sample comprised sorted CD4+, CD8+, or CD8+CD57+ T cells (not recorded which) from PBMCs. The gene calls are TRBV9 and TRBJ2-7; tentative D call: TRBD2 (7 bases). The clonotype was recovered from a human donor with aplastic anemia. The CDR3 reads CASSVGGRGIHEQYF. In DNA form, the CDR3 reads TGTGCCAGCAGCGTAGGAGGGAGGGGGATTCACGAGCAGTACTTC. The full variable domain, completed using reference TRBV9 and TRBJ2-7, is DSGVTQTPKHLITATGQRVTLRCSPRSGDLSVYWYQQSLDQGLQFLIQYYNGEERAKGNILERFSAQQFPDLHSELNLSSLELGDSALYFCASSVGGRGIHEQYFGPGTRLTVT.